This TCR beta chain was identified during a study of CD8+ T cells in alopecia areata. The study's findings and limits: In lesional scalp, particularly from alopecia totalis/universalis, clonality was higher than in normal scalp.

The CDR3 is 14 amino acids. Deletions cut 3 bases from V and 6 bases from J, with 15 bases between. Germline CDR1 is SQVTM and CDR2 is ANQGSEA. Details on this clone: Its antigen is unknown.

Peripheral blood, together with lesional scalp punch biopsies, was collected from alopecia areata patients. cDNA reverse transcribed from extracted RNA served as the sequencing template. Sequencing was performed with immunoSEQ multiplex PCR; in TCRdb, only in-frame clones are kept and a portion is missing. This table has 140,000 to 150,000 clones, around 51% appearing once. The source material was CD4+ T cells sorted from blood, sampled at week 0. This receptor was obtained from a human donor with alopecia areata. The chain uses TRBV29-1 and TRBJ2-4, with TRBD1 as a possible D gene (5 bases). CDR3 in amino acids: CSVEQGFVANIQYF. DNA of the CDR3: TGCAGCGTTGAGCAGGGTTTCGTCGCAAACATTCAGTACTTC.